Here is one TCR beta chain with its context. Its antigen is unidentified. The CDR3 length is 13 residues. Germline V lookup: CDR1 SGDLS, CDR2 YYNGEE. The germline V and J ends were trimmed by 2 bases and 8 bases, with 10 bases remaining between them. The assay was immunoSEQ multiplex PCR, and TCRdb's table has in-frame clones only and misses some. Of around 150,000 clones in the sample, 92% were seen once. This entry comes from a study of T cell responses to AZD1222 COVID-19 vaccine. Study conclusions and caveats: It should be noted that donors were predominantly white British and more often female, and clonal diversity was possibly underestimated.

The clonotype originates from an adult who received the AZD1222 COVID-19 vaccine. The input for sequencing was peripheral blood, taken 28 days after the second AZD1222 dose. This sequence joins TRBV9 and TRBJ1-4; D gene ambiguous. CDR3 in amino acids: CASSVSPWEKLFF. As DNA, the CDR3 is TGTGCCAGCAGCGTCTCCCCCTGGGAAAAACTGTTTTTT.